Listed below are T cell receptor beta chains from one sample, sequenced in a study of beta chain features in type 1 diabetes. Sequencing was performed with immunoSEQ multiplex PCR; in TCRdb, only in-frame clones are kept and a portion is missing. The profile shows 310,000 or so clones, 7% to 9% of them singletons. Sequenced: central memory CD4+ T cells from blood. These receptor sequences come from a young woman in good health. Both conserved end residues are part of each CDR3. D genes are given only for firm matches. Expanded clones get a size class; other rows say once, few or many, or leave the size out.

J gene: TRBJ2-7
D gene: .
V gene: TRBV7-9
CDR3 length: 12
clone size: .
CDR3 DNA: TGTGCCAGCAGGCGGGACAGCTACGAGCAGTACTTC
CDR3 protein: CASRRDSYEQYF

J gene: TRBJ2-3
D gene: .
V gene: TRBV7-3
CDR3 length: 12
clone size: .
CDR3 DNA: TGTGCCAGCAGCTCCGAAGCAGATACGCAGTATTTT
CDR3 protein: CASSSEADTQYF

J gene: TRBJ2-2
D gene: TRBD2
V gene: TRBV7-2
CDR3 length: 19
clone size: .
CDR3 DNA: TGTGCCAGCAGCTTACGCGGGACTAGCGGGGACAGAAACACCGGGGAGCTGTTTTTT
CDR3 protein: CASSLRGTSGDRNTGELFF

J gene: TRBJ2-1
D gene: .
V gene: TRBV6-5
CDR3 length: 14
clone size: .
CDR3 DNA: TGTGCCAGCAGTTACTTCGGAGGGCCCAATGAGCAGTTCTTC
CDR3 protein: CASSYFGGPNEQFF

J gene: TRBJ2-5
D gene: .
V gene: TRBV29-1
CDR3 length: 13
clone size: .
CDR3 DNA: TGCAGCGTCTCACCGGGACAAACCTCAGCCCAGTACTTC
CDR3 protein: CSVSPGQTSAQYF

J gene: TRBJ2-2
D gene: .
V gene: TRBV6-5
CDR3 length: 15
clone size: .
CDR3 DNA: TGTGCCAGCAGTTACTCGTCGACCAACACCGGGGAGCTGTTTTTT
CDR3 protein: CASSYSSTNTGELFF

J gene: TRBJ2-6
D gene: .
V gene: TRBV27
CDR3 length: 14
clone size: few
CDR3 DNA: TGTGCCAGCAGTCCGAGGGCCGGGGCCAACGTCCTGACTTTC
CDR3 protein: CASSPRAGANVLTF

J gene: TRBJ2-2
D gene: TRBD2
V gene: TRBV10-3
CDR3 length: 18
clone size: few
CDR3 DNA: TGTGCCATCAGTGAGTTCCCGCGGACTAGCGGAACCACCGGGGAGCTGTTTTTT
CDR3 protein: CAISEFPRTSGTTGELFF

J gene: TRBJ2-5
D gene: .
V gene: TRBV7-2
CDR3 length: 16
clone size: .
CDR3 DNA: TGTGCCAGCAGCTTCCTCCCAGGGCTGAGGCAAGAGACCCAGTACTTC
CDR3 protein: CASSFLPGLRQETQYF

J gene: TRBJ1-2
D gene: .
V gene: TRBV6-1
CDR3 length: 15
clone size: .
CDR3 DNA: TGTGCCAGCAGCCAGGACAGCACATCCAACTATGGCTACACCTTC
CDR3 protein: CASSQDSTSNYGYTF

J gene: TRBJ2-1
D gene: .
V gene: TRBV7-9
CDR3 length: 15
clone size: .
CDR3 DNA: TGTGCCAGCAGCTTAGCCGTCGGAAGGGTACAGGAGCAGTTCTTC
CDR3 protein: CASSLAVGRVQEQFF

J gene: TRBJ2-2
D gene: .
V gene: TRBV15
CDR3 length: 14
clone size: many
CDR3 DNA: TGTGCCACCAGCTGGGGACACAACACCGGGGAGCTGTTTTTT
CDR3 protein: CATSWGHNTGELFF

J gene: TRBJ2-5
D gene: .
V gene: TRBV7-2
CDR3 length: 12
clone size: .
CDR3 DNA: TGTGCCAGCAGCCCAGCCCAAGAGACCCAGTACTTC
CDR3 protein: CASSPAQETQYF

J gene: TRBJ1-1
D gene: .
V gene: TRBV5-8
CDR3 length: 13
clone size: .
CDR3 DNA: TGTGCCAGCAGCTTGGAGGCTCACACTGAAGCTTTCTTT
CDR3 protein: CASSLEAHTEAFF

J gene: TRBJ1-1
D gene: .
V gene: TRBV7-2
CDR3 length: 15
clone size: .
CDR3 DNA: TGTGCCAGCAGCTTACGGGCGGGGAAGAACACTGAAGCTTTCTTT
CDR3 protein: CASSLRAGKNTEAFF

J gene: TRBJ2-3
D gene: .
V gene: TRBV6-6
CDR3 length: 14
clone size: few
CDR3 DNA: TGTGCCAGCAGTTATTTCAGCAACACAGATACGCAGTATTTT
CDR3 protein: CASSYFSNTDTQYF

J gene: TRBJ2-3
D gene: .
V gene: TRBV28
CDR3 length: 14
clone size: .
CDR3 DNA: TGTGCCAGCACTCCGTGGGCCAGCACAGATACGCAGTATTTT
CDR3 protein: CASTPWASTDTQYF

J gene: TRBJ2-7
D gene: .
V gene: TRBV18
CDR3 length: 12
clone size: .
CDR3 DNA: TGTGCCAGCTCACCGACAAATTACGAGCAGTACTTC
CDR3 protein: CASSPTNYEQYF

J gene: TRBJ2-2
D gene: .
V gene: TRBV28
CDR3 length: 14
clone size: few
CDR3 DNA: TGTGCCATCAAAAAGGAAACTAGGTCCGGGGAGCTGTTTTTT
CDR3 protein: CAIKKETRSGELFF

J gene: TRBJ1-1
D gene: .
V gene: TRBV6-6
CDR3 length: 14
clone size: .
CDR3 DNA: TGTGCCAGCAGAGAGATCAACAGGGCTACTGAAGCTTTCTTT
CDR3 protein: CASREINRATEAFF

J gene: TRBJ1-1
D gene: .
V gene: TRBV19
CDR3 length: 13
clone size: few
CDR3 DNA: TGTGCCAGTAGTAACGCAGGGTTCACTGAAGCTTTCTTT
CDR3 protein: CASSNAGFTEAFF

J gene: TRBJ2-7
D gene: .
V gene: TRBV7-2
CDR3 length: 16
clone size: .
CDR3 DNA: TGTGCCAGCAGCCCTTGGGGAGCGAGACCTTACTACGAGCAGTACTTC
CDR3 protein: CASSPWGARPYYEQYF

J gene: TRBJ2-2
D gene: .
V gene: TRBV19
CDR3 length: 12
clone size: many
CDR3 DNA: TGTGCCAGTAGAGGTTACACCGGGGAGCTGTTTTTT
CDR3 protein: CASRGYTGELFF

J gene: TRBJ1-3
D gene: .
V gene: TRBV29-1
CDR3 length: 12
clone size: few
CDR3 DNA: TGCAGCGTTACTTCGTCTGGAAACACCATATATTTT
CDR3 protein: CSVTSSGNTIYF

J gene: TRBJ2-1
D gene: .
V gene: TRBV15
CDR3 length: 13
clone size: few
CDR3 DNA: TGTGCCACCAGCCCCTCGCCATATAATGAGCAGTTCTTC
CDR3 protein: CATSPSPYNEQFF

J gene: TRBJ1-2
D gene: .
V gene: TRBV6-4
CDR3 length: 14
clone size: few
CDR3 DNA: TGTGCCAGCAGTCCCGACACGGGGAACTATGGCTACACCTTC
CDR3 protein: CASSPDTGNYGYTF

J gene: TRBJ2-6
D gene: TRBD1
V gene: TRBV4-3
CDR3 length: 20
clone size: .
CDR3 DNA: TGCGCCAGCAGCCAAGTCGGTCCGGGACAGGGCTACTCTGGGGCCAACGTCCTGACTTTC
CDR3 protein: CASSQVGPGQGYSGANVLTF

J gene: TRBJ2-5
D gene: .
V gene: TRBV5-6
CDR3 length: 13
clone size: few
CDR3 DNA: TGTGCCAGCTCCATCCGGGACGAAGAGACCCAGTACTTC
CDR3 protein: CASSIRDEETQYF

J gene: TRBJ2-5
D gene: .
V gene: TRBV27
CDR3 length: 13
clone size: .
CDR3 DNA: TGTGCCAGCAAAGGGGGTCAACAAGAGACCCAGTACTTC
CDR3 protein: CASKGGQQETQYF

J gene: TRBJ2-7
D gene: TRBD2
V gene: TRBV2
CDR3 length: 13
clone size: .
CDR3 DNA: TGTGCCAGCAGTAGGACTAGCTCCTACGAGCAGTACTTC
CDR3 protein: CASSRTSSYEQYF

J gene: TRBJ2-1
D gene: .
V gene: TRBV7-9
CDR3 length: 12
clone size: few
CDR3 DNA: TGTGCCTTGAGGAAGGTGGGCAATGAGCAGTTCTTC
CDR3 protein: CALRKVGNEQFF

J gene: TRBJ2-1
D gene: .
V gene: TRBV21-1
CDR3 length: 15
clone size: many
CDR3 DNA: TGTGCCAGCAGCAAAGACAGGCGGGATAGAGATGAGCAGTTCTTC
CDR3 protein: CASSKDRRDRDEQFF

J gene: TRBJ1-5
D gene: .
V gene: TRBV11-2
CDR3 length: 13
clone size: .
CDR3 DNA: TGTGCCAGCAGCCTACAGGAGTTTCAGCCCCAGCATTTT
CDR3 protein: CASSLQEFQPQHF

J gene: TRBJ2-1
D gene: TRBD1
V gene: TRBV7-8
CDR3 length: 15
clone size: .
CDR3 DNA: TGTGCCAGCAGCATACACCGGACAGGGGGCTATGAGCAGTTCTTC
CDR3 protein: CASSIHRTGGYEQFF

J gene: TRBJ1-2
D gene: .
V gene: TRBV15
CDR3 length: 15
clone size: few
CDR3 DNA: TGTGCCACCAGCAGAGAAAAGGGTCTCTACTATGGCTACACCTTC
CDR3 protein: CATSREKGLYYGYTF

J gene: TRBJ2-1
D gene: .
V gene: TRBV5-4
CDR3 length: 13
clone size: .
CDR3 DNA: TGTGCCAGCAGCTTGGAATTGGAGGATGAGCAGTTCTTC
CDR3 protein: CASSLELEDEQFF

J gene: TRBJ2-5
D gene: .
V gene: TRBV18
CDR3 length: 12
clone size: few
CDR3 DNA: TGTGCCAGCTCACAGGCGAAAGAGACCCAGTACTTC
CDR3 protein: CASSQAKETQYF

J gene: TRBJ2-3
D gene: .
V gene: TRBV14
CDR3 length: 17
clone size: .
CDR3 DNA: TGTGCCAGCAGCCAAGATCTTGGGCGGAGCACCACAGATACGCAGTATTTT
CDR3 protein: CASSQDLGRSTTDTQYF

J gene: TRBJ2-3
D gene: .
V gene: TRBV7-9
CDR3 length: 13
clone size: few
CDR3 DNA: TGTGCCAGCAGCCTTAGCGGCTCAGATACGCAGTATTTT
CDR3 protein: CASSLSGSDTQYF

J gene: TRBJ2-3
D gene: TRBD2
V gene: TRBV7-9
CDR3 length: 15
clone size: many
CDR3 DNA: TGTGCCAGCAGCTTATTAGCGGGAGCTAGAGATACGCAGTATTTT
CDR3 protein: CASSLLAGARDTQYF

J gene: TRBJ2-1
D gene: TRBD2
V gene: TRBV29-1
CDR3 length: 14
clone size: many
CDR3 DNA: TGCAGCGGCGGTACAGCGGGAGTAAGGGATGAGCAGTTCTTC
CDR3 protein: CSGGTAGVRDEQFF

J gene: TRBJ2-7
D gene: TRBD1
V gene: TRBV29-1
CDR3 length: 12
clone size: .
CDR3 DNA: TGCAGCGTGGAAAGACAGGGCTACGAGCAGTACTTC
CDR3 protein: CSVERQGYEQYF

J gene: TRBJ2-2
D gene: .
V gene: TRBV5-1
CDR3 length: 19
clone size: .
CDR3 DNA: TGCGCCAGCAGCTTGGAGGGACTTACAGGGCGGGGGAACACCGGGGAGCTGTTTTTT
CDR3 protein: CASSLEGLTGRGNTGELFF

J gene: TRBJ2-2
D gene: TRBD2
V gene: TRBV9
CDR3 length: 16
clone size: few
CDR3 DNA: TGTGCCAGCAGCGGGGGAGCGGGAACCTACACCGGGGAGCTGTTTTTT
CDR3 protein: CASSGGAGTYTGELFF

J gene: TRBJ2-1
D gene: TRBD2
V gene: TRBV7-8
CDR3 length: 17
clone size: .
CDR3 DNA: TGTGCCAGCAGCTCCACCCCCCGGGGACTAGATTTACATGAGCAGTTCTTC
CDR3 protein: CASSSTPRGLDLHEQFF